The T cell receptor beta chain described here comes from a study of patients and donors after allogeneic stem cell transplantation. This clonotype has a handful of counts. TCRdb used MiXCR to reprocess the RT-PCR reads, holding one entry per CDR3 protein. The data contain about a million distinct CDR3 sequences, roughly 18% of them seen just once; the ten biggest clones take up 5% to 7.5%. Germline trimming cut 1 base from V and 3 bases from J; bases unmatched to any gene: 11. The germline CDR1 and CDR2 sequences are DFQATT and SNEGSKA (reference sequence). The CDR3 has 19 residues. The TCR comes from a human donor who was either an allogeneic HSCT recipient or a stem cell or donor lymphocyte infusion donor (not recorded which). It is not recorded whose cells these are; they may come from a transplant donor. The source material was blood, either unsorted or a sorted T cell fraction (not recorded which). This chain links TRBV20-1 with TRBJ2-2; 13 bases are a match to TRBD2. The CDR3: CSARGKRTSGSVYTGELFF. The DNA for the CDR3 is TGCAGTGCTAGAGGCAAGAGGACTAGCGGGAGTGTGTACACCGGGGAGCTGTTTTTT.